This T cell receptor beta chain stems from a study of T-cell reconstitution after alpha-beta-depleted transplantation in children. General observations from the study: There were reportedly several hundred expanded graft clones from which alpha-beta T cells came about two months after transplant. The main origin of T-cell counts and diversity one year after transplant was newly produced T cells. After transplant, high TCRbeta diversity at day 60 in some patients arose from surviving recipient T cells and thymic progenitors.

The TCRbeta library was prepared with unique molecular identifiers. From the PCR reads, TCRdb called clonotypes with MiXCR, one entry per CDR3 protein. The sample lists about 300,000 distinct CDR3 sequences; less than 9.5% were seen once. The germline V gene encodes CDR1 SGHRS and CDR2 YFSETQ. V lost 2 bases, J lost 8 bases, and 2 bases stayed unmatched. This CDR3 has 12 residues. This clonotype was seen more than once but under ten times. Its antigen is as yet unknown. V is TRBV5-1 and J is TRBJ1-2, with 8 nucleotides matching TRBD1. The material sequenced was peripheral blood, taken 360 days after TCRalphabeta/CD19-depleted stem cell transplant. This sequence originates from a female patient between 2 and 15 years old who had a stem cell transplant for Fanconi anemia, so the T cells may come from the graft donor. The CDR3, as DNA: TGCGCCAGCAGCTTACAGGGGGACGGCTACACCTTC. Translated, it gives CASSLQGDGYTF.